These 5 T cell receptor beta chains were all obtained from the same sample, sequenced in a study of neoadjuvant anti-PD-1 for oral cavity cancer. The table came from immunoSEQ multiplex PCR; TCRdb's copy has only in-frame clones and leaves some out. The sample lists about 9,500 clones, about 73% occurring once. Documented time point: after neoadjuvant nivolumab, at surgical resection. The source material was PBMCs, sampled after nivolumab (anti-PD-1) treatment. Receptors originate from a person aged 35-80 years with oral cavity squamous cell carcinoma.

The J gene is TRBJ2-2, the V gene TRBV27, with D possibly being TRBD2 (6 bases). CDR3 length: 14 amino acids. V was cut by 5 bases and J by 4 bases, with 11 bases left in between. CDR1 is MNHEY, CDR2 SMNVEV, per germline (reference sequence). Written as DNA, the CDR3 is TGTGCCAGCAGTCTAGTCGGGGGCACCGGGGAGCTGTTTTTT. Amino acids: CASSLVGGTGELFF.

This clone has just a few counts. The chain uses TRBV4-1 and TRBJ1-2; possibly TRBD1 for D (5 bases). The CDR3 contains 15 residues. Germline CDR1 reads MGHRA; CDR2 reads YSYEKL. Deletions cut 4 bases from V and 4 bases from J, with 16 bases between. CDR3 sequence (DNA): TGCGCCAGCAGCCGGGGCGGGGGACGGAGCTATGGCTACACCTTC. This sequence encodes CASSRGGGRSYGYTF.

V is TRBV29-1 and J is TRBJ2-5; 8 bases match TRBD2. With V trimmed by 4 bases and J by 4 bases, 11 bases remained unmatched. From germline, CDR1 is SQVTM and CDR2 ANQGSEA. The CDR3 loop spans 15 amino acids. The CDR3 DNA reads as TGCAGCGTTGGAATAGTGGGACTAGGTGTAGAGACCCAGTACTTC. It translates to CSVGIVGLGVETQYF.

The rearrangement uses TRBV5-4 and TRBJ2-3, with 14 nucleotides matching TRBD2. The CDR3 spans 19 residues. The germline V gene has CDR1 SGHNT and CDR2 YYREEE (reference sequence). The ends lost 3 bases at V and 4 bases at J; junction bases unmatched: 13. The CDR3 DNA is TGTGCCAGCAGCTCCCGATTGACTAGCGGGGGGGCCCGGGCAGATACGCAGTATTTT. Translated: CASSSRLTSGGARADTQYF.

The chain employs TRBV2 and TRBJ2-7; the D gene is possibly TRBD2 (5 bases). Per germline, CDR1 SNHLY and CDR2 FYNNEI. V lost 6 bases to trimming and J lost 0 bases, with 9 bases between them. The CDR3 length is 13 residues. The chain's CDR3 is CASSDGDSYEQYF. CDR3 bases: TGTGCCAGCAGCGACGGGGACTCCTACGAGCAGTACTTC. The full variable domain, with the rest looked up from reference TRBV2 and TRBJ2-7, is EPEVTQTPSHQVTQMGQEVILRCVPISNHLYFYWYRQILGQKVEFLVSFYNNEISEKSEIFDDQFSVERPDGSNFTLKIRSTKLEDSAMYFCASSDGDSYEQYFGPGTRLTVT.